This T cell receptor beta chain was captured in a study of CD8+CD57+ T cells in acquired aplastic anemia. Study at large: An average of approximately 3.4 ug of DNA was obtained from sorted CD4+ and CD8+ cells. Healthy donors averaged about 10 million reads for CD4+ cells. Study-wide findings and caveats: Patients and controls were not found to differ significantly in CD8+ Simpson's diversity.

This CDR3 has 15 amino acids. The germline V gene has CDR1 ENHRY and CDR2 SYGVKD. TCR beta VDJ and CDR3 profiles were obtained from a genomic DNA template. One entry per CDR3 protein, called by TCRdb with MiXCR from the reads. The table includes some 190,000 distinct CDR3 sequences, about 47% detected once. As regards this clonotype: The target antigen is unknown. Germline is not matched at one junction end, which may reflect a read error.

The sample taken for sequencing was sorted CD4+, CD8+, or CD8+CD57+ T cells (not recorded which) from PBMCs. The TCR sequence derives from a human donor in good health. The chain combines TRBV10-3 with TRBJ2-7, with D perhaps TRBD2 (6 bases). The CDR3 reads CASSEEASVDYEQYF. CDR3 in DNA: TGTGCCAGCAGTGAAGAGGCTAGCGTAGATTACGAGCAGTACTTC.